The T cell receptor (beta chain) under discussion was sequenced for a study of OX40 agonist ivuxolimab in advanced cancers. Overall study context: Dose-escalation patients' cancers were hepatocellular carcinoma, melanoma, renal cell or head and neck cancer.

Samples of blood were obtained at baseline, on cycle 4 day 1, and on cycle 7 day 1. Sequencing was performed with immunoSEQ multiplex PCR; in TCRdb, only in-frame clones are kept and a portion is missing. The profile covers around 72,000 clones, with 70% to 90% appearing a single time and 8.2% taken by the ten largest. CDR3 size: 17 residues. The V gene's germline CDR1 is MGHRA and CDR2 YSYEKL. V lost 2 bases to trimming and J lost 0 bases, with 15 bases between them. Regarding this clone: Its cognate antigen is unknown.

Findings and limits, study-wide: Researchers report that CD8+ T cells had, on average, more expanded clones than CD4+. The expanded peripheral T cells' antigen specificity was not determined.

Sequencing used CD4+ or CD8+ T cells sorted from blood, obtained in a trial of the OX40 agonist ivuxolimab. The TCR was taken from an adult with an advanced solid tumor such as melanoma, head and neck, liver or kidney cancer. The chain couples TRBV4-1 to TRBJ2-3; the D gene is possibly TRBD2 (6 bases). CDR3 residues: CASSQKDGLASTDTQYF. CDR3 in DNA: TGCGCCAGCAGCCAAAAGGACGGGCTAGCGAGCACAGATACGCAGTATTTT.